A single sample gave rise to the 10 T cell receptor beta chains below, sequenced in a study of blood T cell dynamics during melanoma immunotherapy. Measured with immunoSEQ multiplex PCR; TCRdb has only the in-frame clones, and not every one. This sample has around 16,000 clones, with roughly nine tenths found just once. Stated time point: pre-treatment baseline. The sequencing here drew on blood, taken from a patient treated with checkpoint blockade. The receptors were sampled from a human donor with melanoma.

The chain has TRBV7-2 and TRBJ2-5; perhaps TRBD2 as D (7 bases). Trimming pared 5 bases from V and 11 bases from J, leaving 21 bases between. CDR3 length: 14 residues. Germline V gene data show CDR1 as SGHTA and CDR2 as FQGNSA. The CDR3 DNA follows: TGTGCCAGCAGCCCGGGGAGGGTGGCAGGGGAGCAGTACTTC. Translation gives CASSPGRVAGEQYF.

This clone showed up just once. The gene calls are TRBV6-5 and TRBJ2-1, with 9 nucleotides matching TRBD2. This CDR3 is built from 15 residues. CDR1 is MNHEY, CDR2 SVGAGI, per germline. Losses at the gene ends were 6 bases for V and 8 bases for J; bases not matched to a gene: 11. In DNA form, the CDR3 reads TGTGCCAGCAGCCGCCCTAGCGGGAAGGGGTATGAGCAGTTCTTC. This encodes CASSRPSGKGYEQFF.

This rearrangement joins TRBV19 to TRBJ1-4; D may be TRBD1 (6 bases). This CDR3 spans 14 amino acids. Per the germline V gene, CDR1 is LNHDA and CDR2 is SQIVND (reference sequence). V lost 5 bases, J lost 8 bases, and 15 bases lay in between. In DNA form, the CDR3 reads TGTGCCAGTAGTCAGGGGCAGGGTTGGGAAAAACTGTTTTTT. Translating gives CASSQGQGWEKLFF.

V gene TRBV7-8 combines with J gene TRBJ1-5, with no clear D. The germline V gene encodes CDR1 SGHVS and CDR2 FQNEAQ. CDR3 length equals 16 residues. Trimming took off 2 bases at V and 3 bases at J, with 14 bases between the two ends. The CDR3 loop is CASSLSLTRYNQPQHF. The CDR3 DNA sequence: TGTGCCAGCAGCTTATCCCTGACAAGGTACAATCAGCCCCAGCATTTT.

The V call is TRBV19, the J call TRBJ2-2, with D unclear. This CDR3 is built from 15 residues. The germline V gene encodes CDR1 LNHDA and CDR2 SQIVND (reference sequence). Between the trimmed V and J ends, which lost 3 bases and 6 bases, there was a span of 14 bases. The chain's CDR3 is CASSIGVGGSGELFF. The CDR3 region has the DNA TGTGCCAGTAGTATTGGGGTCGGTGGGTCCGGGGAGCTGTTTTTT.

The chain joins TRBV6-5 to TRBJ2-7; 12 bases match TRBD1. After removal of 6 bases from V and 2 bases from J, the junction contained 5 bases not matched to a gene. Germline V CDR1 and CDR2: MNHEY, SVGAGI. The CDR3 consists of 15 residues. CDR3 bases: TGTGCCAGCAGCATCGGGACAGGGGGCACCTACGAGCAGTACTTC. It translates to CASSIGTGGTYEQYF.

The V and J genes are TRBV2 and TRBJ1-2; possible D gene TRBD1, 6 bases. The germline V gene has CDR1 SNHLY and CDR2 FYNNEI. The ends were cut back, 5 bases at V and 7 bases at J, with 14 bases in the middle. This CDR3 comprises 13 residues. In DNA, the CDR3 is TGTGCCAGCAGTCACAGGGAGATCAGTGGCTACACCTTC. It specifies CASSHREISGYTF.

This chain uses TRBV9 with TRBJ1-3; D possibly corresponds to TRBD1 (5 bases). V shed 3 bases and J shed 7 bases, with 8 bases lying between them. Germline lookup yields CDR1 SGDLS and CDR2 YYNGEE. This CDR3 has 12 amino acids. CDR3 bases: TGTGCCAGCAGCGAGCCAGGGAACACCATATATTTT. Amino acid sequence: CASSEPGNTIYF.

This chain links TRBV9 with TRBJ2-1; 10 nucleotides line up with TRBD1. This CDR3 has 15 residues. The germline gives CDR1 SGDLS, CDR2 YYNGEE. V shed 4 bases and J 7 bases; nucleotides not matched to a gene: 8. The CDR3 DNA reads TGTGCCAGCAGCTTAAGGGACAGGGGACCGAATGAGCAGTTCTTC. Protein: CASSLRDRGPNEQFF.

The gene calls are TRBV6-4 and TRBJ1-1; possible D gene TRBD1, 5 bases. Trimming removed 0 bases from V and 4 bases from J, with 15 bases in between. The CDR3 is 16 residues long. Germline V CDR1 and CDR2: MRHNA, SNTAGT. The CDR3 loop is CASSDSAGTRGTEAFF. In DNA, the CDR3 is TGTGCCAGCAGTGACTCGGCAGGGACCCGTGGCACTGAAGCTTTCTTT.